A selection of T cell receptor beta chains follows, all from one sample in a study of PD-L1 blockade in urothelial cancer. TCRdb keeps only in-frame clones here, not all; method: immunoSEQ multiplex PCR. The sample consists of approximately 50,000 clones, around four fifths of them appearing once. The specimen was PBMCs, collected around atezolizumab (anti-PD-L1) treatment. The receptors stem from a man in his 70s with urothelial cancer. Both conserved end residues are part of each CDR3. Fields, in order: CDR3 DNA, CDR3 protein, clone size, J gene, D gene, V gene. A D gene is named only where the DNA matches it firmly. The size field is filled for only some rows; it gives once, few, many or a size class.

TGTGCCAGCAGCTTGGACTTCCGAGGGTATGGCTACACCTTC | CASSLDFRGYGYTF | NA | TRBJ1-2 | NA | TRBV5-6
TGTGCCAGCAGCCCATCCACAGATACGCAGTATTTT | CASSPSTDTQYF | once | TRBJ2-3 | NA | TRBV11-3
TGCGCCAGCAGCACCTCCGGGACAGACTACAATGAGCAGTTCTTC | CASSTSGTDYNEQFF | NA | TRBJ2-1 | TRBD1 | TRBV5-1
TGTGCCAGCAGTCCTCAAGCGGGAGCCTACGAGCAGTACTTC | CASSPQAGAYEQYF | NA | TRBJ2-7 | TRBD2 | TRBV7-2
TGTGCCAGCAGCATGCGGCGGGAAAAACTGTTTTTT | CASSMRREKLFF | NA | TRBJ1-4 | NA | TRBV2
TGTGCCAGCAGCCAGACCATAAATGCGGGCAATCAGCCCCAGCATTTT | CASSQTINAGNQPQHF | NA | TRBJ1-5 | NA | TRBV5-6
TGTGCCAGCAGCTATGACAGGGTCTCCTACGAGCAGTACTTC | CASSYDRVSYEQYF | NA | TRBJ2-7 | TRBD1 | TRBV5-5
TGCGCCAGCAGCCAAGATCTAGGGCTAGCGGGCTACGAGCAGTACTTC | CASSQDLGLAGYEQYF | NA | TRBJ2-7 | TRBD2 | TRBV4-3
TGTGCCAGCAGCACACCGAGGACTGTCCGCGTTCCCTACGAGCAGTACTTC | CASSTPRTVRVPYEQYF | NA | TRBJ2-7 | NA | TRBV21-1
TGTGCCAGCAGCTCAAGGAGAGAAGAGACCCAGTACTTC | CASSSRREETQYF | NA | TRBJ2-5 | NA | TRBV7-2
TGTGCCAGCAGCTTGATGGCAGGGAATTATTACCAAGAGACCCAGTACTTC | CASSLMAGNYYQETQYF | NA | TRBJ2-5 | NA | TRBV5-4